What follows are 26 T cell receptor beta chains derived from one specimen sequenced in a study of long-term antiretroviral therapy in people with HIV. Run at survey level, the immunoSEQ assay was version v3.0. The repertoire was sequenced with immunoSEQ multiplex PCR; TCRdb's copy has only in-frame clones and lacks some. The sample holds 30,000 to 35,000 clones, about four fifths seen once. This specimen consisted of unsorted PBMCs, obtained 0.4 years before starting antiretroviral therapy. These receptors were taken from a man aged 18 to 29 with HIV.

This clone was seen only once. The V and J genes are TRBV28 and TRBJ2-5; 8 positions agree with TRBD2. V dropped 6 bases and J dropped 5; count of bases not matched to a gene: 11. The CDR3 is 15 amino acids. CDR1 is MDHEN, CDR2 SYDVKM, per germline. The CDR3: CASRIYGRDGETQYF. The CDR3 DNA reads TGTGCCAGCAGAATATACGGGAGGGACGGCGAGACCCAGTACTTC.

The chain joins TRBV29-1 to TRBJ2-3, with D uncertain. Per germline, CDR1 SQVTM and CDR2 ANQGSEA. V dropped 4 bases and J dropped 0 bases, with 11 bases sitting between them. The CDR3 totals 14 residues. The chain's CDR3 is CSVVERSSTDTQYF. For the CDR3, the DNA is TGCAGCGTTGTAGAAAGATCTAGCACAGATACGCAGTATTTT.

The rearrangement joins TRBV7-3 to TRBJ2-1, with TRBD2 matching over 9 bases. The CDR3 has 15 residues. The germline V gene encodes CDR1 SGHTA and CDR2 FQGTGA. V trimming: 1 base; J trimming: 6 bases; junction bases outside the gene matches: 4. The CDR3 DNA reads as TGTGCCAGCAGCTTAAAAAGCGGGGGGTTCAATGAGCAGTTCTTC. Amino acids: CASSLKSGGFNEQFF.

CDR3 nucleotides: TGTGCCTGGAATACAGCCAACTGGAACTATGGCTACACCTTC. This gives the protein CAWNTANWNYGYTF. V is TRBV30 and J is TRBJ1-2; no clear D. The germline V and J ends were trimmed by 4 bases and 2 bases, with 14 bases remaining between them. The germline V gene encodes CDR1 GTSNPN and CDR2 SVGIG (reference sequence). The CDR3 consists of 14 residues. The entire variable domain, with the rest obtained from reference TRBV30 and TRBJ1-2, is as follows: SQTIHQWPATLVQPVGSPLSLECTVEGTSNPNLYWYRQAAGRGLQLLFYSVGIGQISSEVPQNLSASRPQDRQFILSSKKLLLSDSGFYLCAWNTANWNYGYTFGSGTRLTVV.

The chain is built from TRBV19 and TRBJ2-3; D remains unclear. The germline V gene encodes CDR1 LNHDA and CDR2 SQIVND (reference sequence). V lost 2 bases to trimming and J lost 2 bases, with 11 bases between them. The CDR3 runs to 15 residues. Here the CDR3 DNA reads TGTGCCAGTAGTATACGTGCTCTGATCACAGATACGCAGTATTTT. Its translation: CASSIRALITDTQYF.

This clone was picked up a small number of times. The genes are TRBV4-2 and TRBJ2-1; 10 bases map to TRBD2. The germline CDR1 and CDR2 sequences are LGHNA and YNFKEQ. The V and J ends lost 0 bases and 4 bases, in that order; junction bases with no gene match: 3. This CDR3 has 16 amino acids. The CDR3 nucleotides are TGTGCCAGCAGCCAAGAGATGACTAGCGGGTACAATGAGCAGTTCTTC. It yields the protein CASSQEMTSGYNEQFF.

The J gene is TRBJ2-1, the V gene TRBV4-1, with 7 bases lining up with TRBD2. The junction had 7 bases not matched to a gene; V was cut back by 2 bases and J by 0 bases. The CDR3 has 17 amino acids. Germline values: CDR1 MGHRA, CDR2 YSYEKL. CDR3 loop: CASSQLTAGPSYNEQFF. Written as DNA, the CDR3 is TGCGCCAGCAGCCAATTAACAGCGGGGCCCTCCTACAATGAGCAGTTCTTC.

The chain joins TRBV7-9 to TRBJ2-5; 9 bases fit TRBD2. This CDR3 is built from 15 residues. Germline-derived CDR1 and CDR2 are SEHNR and FQNEAQ (reference sequence). V dropped 5 bases and J dropped 7; count of bases not matched to a gene: 11. As DNA, the CDR3 is TGTGCCAGCAGCCCCATTAGCGGGAGTAGGGCGACCCAGTACTTC. The encoded protein is CASSPISGSRATQYF.

This chain uses TRBV5-4 with TRBJ1-2, with 7 positions matching TRBD1. Losses at the gene ends were 2 bases for V and 6 bases for J; bases not matched to a gene: 7. Germline V gene lookup returns CDR1 SGHNT and CDR2 YYREEE (reference sequence). This CDR3 has 14 amino acids. DNA for the CDR3: TGTGCCAGCAGCTTTGACAGGGAAAGGAATGGCTACACCTTC. Its translation is CASSFDRERNGYTF.

The V gene is TRBV2, the J gene TRBJ2-5, with 9 bases aligning to TRBD1. V dropped 0 bases and J dropped 5; count of bases not matched to a gene: 1. In germline, CDR1 is SNHLY, CDR2 FYNNEI. CDR3 length: 14 amino acids. CDR3 in amino acids: CASSEAGQGETQYF. As DNA, the CDR3 is TGTGCCAGCAGTGAAGCGGGACAGGGTGAGACCCAGTACTTC. Based on the CDR3 plus reference TRBV2 and TRBJ2-5, the full variable domain is EPEVTQTPSHQVTQMGQEVILRCVPISNHLYFYWYRQILGQKVEFLVSFYNNEISEKSEIFDDQFSVERPDGSNFTLKIRSTKLEDSAMYFCASSEAGQGETQYFGPGTRLLVL.

This chain links TRBV28 with TRBJ2-1; D call uncertain. V shed 5 bases and J shed 2 bases, with 13 bases lying between them. CDR3 length equals 15 residues. Germline CDR1 MDHEN, CDR2 SYDVKM. CDR3 DNA: TGTGCCAGCAGTGAAAACCGGGCCACCTACAATGAGCAGTTCTTC. It is translated as CASSENRATYNEQFF.

The chain carries TRBV5-4 and TRBJ2-7, with TRBD2 matching over 9 bases. Germline V gene sequence: CDR1 SGHNT, CDR2 YYREEE (reference sequence). This CDR3 spans 16 amino acids. V shed 1 base, J shed 3 bases, and the junction held 8 bases outside the gene matches. For the CDR3, the DNA is TGTGCCAGCAGCTTGCTTTCTAGCGGGATTATCTACGAGCAGTACTTC. This sequence encodes CASSLLSSGIIYEQYF.

This clone has more than one count but fewer than ten. The chain combines TRBV30 with TRBJ2-7; D unclear. The CDR3 is 12 amino acids. The V gene lost 3 bases and the J gene lost 7 bases, with 13 bases spanning the gap. Looked up from germline, CDR1 is GTSNPN and CDR2 is SVGIG (reference sequence). For the CDR3, the DNA is TGTGCCTGGAGCCTGCCCCTTGAGGAGCAGTACTTC. Protein: CAWSLPLEEQYF.

The rearrangement joins TRBV7-2 to TRBJ2-7; weak D call: TRBD2 (6 bases). Trimming removed 4 bases from V and 0 bases from J, with 22 bases in between. The CDR3 has 18 residues. Germline lookup yields CDR1 SGHTA and CDR2 FQGNSA. In DNA form, the CDR3 reads TGTGCCAGCAGCTGTTTACCCCCCGACGAGGGAGGCTCCTACGAGCAGTACTTC. Translation: CASSCLPPDEGGSYEQYF. Together with reference TRBV7-2 and TRBJ2-7, the CDR3 gives the full variable domain: GAGVSQSPSNKVTEKGKDVELRCDPISGHTALYWYRQSLGQGLEFLIYFQGNSAPDKSGLPSDRFSAERTGGSVSTLTIQRTQQEDSAVYLCASSCLPPDEGGSYEQYFGPGTRLTVT.

This rearrangement joins TRBV21-1 to TRBJ2-1; TRBD2, as called in the table, went unchecked against the DNA. TRBV21-1 is tagged as a pseudogene. CDR3 length: 19 residues. CDR3 region: CASSNRGGKTSGTCDEQFF. The CDR3 DNA sequence: TGTGCCAGCAGCAACAGGGGTGGTAAGACTAGCGGGACTTGTGATGAGCAGTTCTTC.

The J gene is TRBJ2-2, the V gene TRBV18; 8 nucleotides align to TRBD2. Germline V CDR1 and CDR2: KGHSH, LQKENI. Trimming cost V 4 bases and J 8 bases; bases outside gene matches: 3. CDR3 length: 13 amino acids. The DNA for the CDR3 is TGTGCCAGCTCACGAACTAGCGGTGGGGAGCTGTTTTTT. Amino acids: CASSRTSGGELFF. Drawing the rest from reference TRBV18 and TRBJ2-2, the complete variable domain is NAGVMQNPRHLVRRRGQEARLRCSPMKGHSHVYWYRQLPEEGLKFMVYLQKENIIDESGMPKERFSAEFPKEGPSILRIQQVVRGDSAAYFCASSRTSGGELFFGEGSRLTVL.

CDR3 loop: CASSLTNISPLHF. CDR3 DNA: TGTGCCAGCAGTTTAACGAACATTTCACCCCTCCACTTT. This chain uses TRBV27 with TRBJ1-6; D not certain. Trimming stripped 2 bases from V and 9 bases from J, with 8 bases between. CDR3 length: 13 amino acids. Looked up from germline, CDR1 is MNHEY and CDR2 is SMNVEV (reference sequence).

This clone was recorded once. The chain has TRBV28 and TRBJ1-1, with D perhaps matching TRBD1 (5 bases). Trimming took off 2 bases at V and 5 bases at J, with 12 bases between the two ends. This CDR3 contains 14 residues. Per the germline V gene, CDR1 is MDHEN and CDR2 is SYDVKM. CDR3 amino acids: CASSLQGRFTEAFF. Written as DNA, the CDR3 is TGTGCCAGCAGTTTACAGGGTCGGTTTACTGAAGCTTTCTTT. Drawing the rest from reference TRBV28 and TRBJ1-1, the complete variable domain is DVKVTQSSRYLVKRTGEKVFLECVQDMDHENMFWYRQDPGLGLRLIYFSYDVKMKEKGDIPEGYSVSREKKERFSLILESASTNQTSMYLCASSLQGRFTEAFFGQGTRLTVV.

The V and J genes are TRBV30 and TRBJ2-3, with 9 bases fitting TRBD1. Germline V gene data show CDR1 as GTSNPN and CDR2 as SVGIG (reference sequence). The CDR3 runs to 14 residues. Germline trimming cut 0 bases from V and 5 bases from J; bases unmatched to any gene: 3. The CDR3 bases are TGTGCCTGGAGTGTACAGGGGGCAGGAGATACGCAGTATTTT. Protein product: CAWSVQGAGDTQYF.

The CDR3 protein is CASSLSPSPYEQYF. The CDR3 DNA reads as TGTGCCAGCAGTTTATCCCCGTCTCCCTACGAGCAGTACTTC. V usage is TRBV27 and J usage is TRBJ2-7; D gene ambiguous. CDR1 and CDR2 (germline): MNHEY, SMNVEV (reference sequence). V lost 0 bases and J 2 bases, leaving 8 bases between the germline ends. The CDR3 sequence is 14 residues long.

In its sample, this clone was seen once. This chain joins TRBV18 and TRBJ2-3; D unclear. The CDR3 length is 11 residues. Germline lookup yields CDR1 KGHSH and CDR2 LQKENI. The germline V and J ends were trimmed by 4 bases and 5 bases, with 4 bases remaining between them. DNA for the CDR3: TGTGCCAGCTCACGAAAAGATACGCAGTATTTT. It is translated as CASSRKDTQYF.

V usage is TRBV19 and J usage is TRBJ2-7, with 8 bases aligning to TRBD1. In germline, CDR1 is LNHDA, CDR2 SQIVND (reference sequence). V was clipped by 5 bases and J by 0 bases; unmatched bases: 6. The CDR3 loop spans 15 amino acids. The CDR3 here is CASSSWTGISYEQYF. As DNA, the CDR3 is TGTGCCAGTAGTTCCTGGACAGGGATCTCCTACGAGCAGTACTTC.

This chain links TRBV30 with TRBJ1-2; D is unclear. There are 13 residues in the CDR3. Looked up from germline, CDR1 is GTSNPN and CDR2 is SVGIG (reference sequence). V dropped 2 bases and J dropped 4 bases, with 11 bases sitting between them. CDR3 sequence (DNA): TGTGCCTGGAGTCAGGAATGGTCCTATGGCTACACCTTC. This encodes CAWSQEWSYGYTF.

The chain links TRBV6-6 to TRBJ2-5, with D perhaps TRBD2 (5 bases). Looked up from germline, CDR1 is MNHNY and CDR2 is SVGAGI (reference sequence). CDR3 length: 14 residues. V lost 8 bases and J lost 5, with 18 bases in between. CDR3: CASQSPGSLETQYF. The CDR3 DNA follows: TGTGCCAGCCAAAGTCCGGGAAGCCTGGAGACCCAGTACTTC.

The chain joins TRBV9 to TRBJ1-1; a weak D match, TRBD1 (5 bases). V was trimmed by 0 bases and J by 1 base, leaving 13 bases between them. The CDR3 totals 16 residues. Germline V lookup: CDR1 SGDLS, CDR2 YYNGEE. The CDR3: CASSVGVGQGNTEAFF. The CDR3 nucleotides are TGTGCCAGCAGCGTAGGGGTAGGGCAGGGGAACACTGAAGCTTTCTTT.

As DNA, the CDR3 is TGTGCCAGCAGTCCCATGCATACCCAGACCCAGTACTTC. Translated: CASSPMHTQTQYF. The chain combines TRBV28 with TRBJ2-5; D uncertain. The CDR3 contains 13 residues. The germline gives CDR1 MDHEN, CDR2 SYDVKM. V was clipped by 5 bases and J by 6 bases, with 13 bases between them.